Listed below are T cell receptor beta chains from one sample, sequenced in a study of blood T cell repertoires in COVID-19. Here immunoSEQ multiplex PCR was the method, and the copy in TCRdb shows in-frame clones only, minus some. The table lists 170,000 or so clones, approximately 88% of them singletons. The sequenced material came from peripheral blood. All receptors derive from a man aged 18 to 30 with active or convalescent COVID-19. Each CDR3 is given with its conserved first and last residue. D genes are given only for firm matches. The size entry is marked missing in some rows and otherwise reads once, few, many or a size class.

CDR3aa: CASSYVYGGASGGYTF; CDR3nt: TGTGCCAGCAGTTACGTTTACGGGGGGGCCTCAGGTGGCTACACCTTC; j_gene: TRBJ1-2; abundance: .; d_gene: .; v_gene: TRBV6-6
CDR3aa: CASSLFQGNNEQFF; CDR3nt: TGTGCCAGCAGCTTATTTCAGGGTAACAATGAGCAGTTCTTC; j_gene: TRBJ2-1; abundance: .; d_gene: .; v_gene: TRBV7-2
CDR3aa: CASSEWRGTGREKLFF; CDR3nt: TGTGCCAGCAGTGAATGGAGGGGGACAGGGAGGGAAAAACTGTTTTTT; j_gene: TRBJ1-4; abundance: .; d_gene: TRBD1; v_gene: TRBV2
CDR3aa: CASSQDLAGSYEQYF; CDR3nt: TGCGCCAGCAGCCAAGACCTAGCGGGGTCCTACGAGCAGTACTTC; j_gene: TRBJ2-7; abundance: .; d_gene: TRBD2; v_gene: TRBV4-1
CDR3aa: CASSFGDREQETQYF; CDR3nt: TGTGCCAGCAGTTTTGGGGACAGGGAACAAGAGACCCAGTACTTC; j_gene: TRBJ2-5; abundance: .; d_gene: TRBD1; v_gene: TRBV28
CDR3aa: CASSGRALLQGSEKLFF; CDR3nt: TGTGCCAGCAGCGGACGGGCCCTGCTACAGGGGAGTGAAAAACTGTTTTTT; j_gene: TRBJ1-4; abundance: .; d_gene: TRBD1; v_gene: TRBV11-2
CDR3aa: CASRAQQGNEKLFF; CDR3nt: TGTGCCAGCCGAGCTCAGCAGGGGAATGAAAAACTGTTTTTT; j_gene: TRBJ1-4; abundance: .; d_gene: .; v_gene: TRBV2
CDR3aa: CASSFRGLPLNTEAFF; CDR3nt: TGTGCCAGCAGCTTCCGGGGACTCCCTTTGAACACTGAAGCTTTCTTT; j_gene: TRBJ1-1; abundance: .; d_gene: .; v_gene: TRBV5-8
CDR3aa: CASSLYPEQVEAFF; CDR3nt: TGTGCCAGCAGTTTATACCCAGAACAAGTTGAAGCTTTCTTT; j_gene: TRBJ1-1; abundance: once; d_gene: .; v_gene: TRBV28
CDR3aa: CASNAGTGGVYGYTF; CDR3nt: TGTGCCAGCAACGCCGGGACAGGGGGCGTCTATGGCTACACCTTC; j_gene: TRBJ1-2; abundance: .; d_gene: TRBD1; v_gene: TRBV5-4
CDR3aa: CASSFGDRSNEKLFF; CDR3nt: TGCGCCAGCAGCTTTGGCGACAGGTCTAATGAAAAACTGTTTTTT; j_gene: TRBJ1-4; abundance: .; d_gene: .; v_gene: TRBV5-1
CDR3aa: CASSLIGDQPQHF; CDR3nt: TGTGCCAGCAGCTTAATCGGGGATCAGCCCCAGCATTTT; j_gene: TRBJ1-5; abundance: .; d_gene: .; v_gene: TRBV7-2
CDR3aa: CASSSGLAYNEQFF; CDR3nt: TGCGCCAGCAGCTCGGGACTAGCCTACAATGAGCAGTTCTTC; j_gene: TRBJ2-1; abundance: .; d_gene: TRBD2; v_gene: TRBV5-1
CDR3aa: CASSIPGQGRGYTF; CDR3nt: TGTGCCAGTAGTATCCCAGGACAGGGCAGAGGCTACACCTTC; j_gene: TRBJ1-2; abundance: few; d_gene: TRBD1; v_gene: TRBV19
CDR3aa: CASDNGQGTETQYF; CDR3nt: TGTGCCAGCGATAATGGACAGGGCACGGAGACCCAGTACTTC; j_gene: TRBJ2-5; abundance: .; d_gene: TRBD1; v_gene: TRBV2
CDR3aa: CASSQAGMNTEAFF; CDR3nt: TGTGCCAGCAGCCAGGCAGGGATGAACACTGAAGCTTTCTTT; j_gene: TRBJ1-1; abundance: few; d_gene: .; v_gene: TRBV14
CDR3aa: CASARDSNGQYNQPQHF; CDR3nt: TGTGCCAGCGCCCGAGACTCTAATGGACAGTACAATCAGCCCCAGCATTTT; j_gene: TRBJ1-5; abundance: .; d_gene: .; v_gene: TRBV19
CDR3aa: CASSQDGTGASPLHF; CDR3nt: TGTGCCAGCAGCCAAGACGGGACAGGGGCATCACCCCTCCACTTT; j_gene: TRBJ1-6; abundance: .; d_gene: TRBD1; v_gene: TRBV3-1/TRBV3-2
CDR3aa: CASSSPQGSPYEQYF; CDR3nt: TGTGCCAGCAGCTCCCCGCAGGGTAGCCCCTACGAGCAGTACTTC; j_gene: TRBJ2-7; abundance: .; d_gene: .; v_gene: TRBV13
CDR3aa: CASSTHAGSSYNEQFF; CDR3nt: TGCGCCAGCAGCACCCATGCGGGAAGCTCCTACAATGAGCAGTTCTTC; j_gene: TRBJ2-1; abundance: .; d_gene: .; v_gene: TRBV4-1
CDR3aa: CASSVVAGVNEQYF; CDR3nt: TGTGCCAGTAGTGTAGTAGCGGGAGTCAACGAGCAGTACTTC; j_gene: TRBJ2-7; abundance: .; d_gene: TRBD2; v_gene: TRBV19
CDR3aa: CASSVQGQGGNSPLHF; CDR3nt: TGTGCCAGCAGCGTACAGGGGCAGGGTGGTAATTCACCCCTCCACTTT; j_gene: TRBJ1-6; abundance: .; d_gene: TRBD1; v_gene: TRBV7-9
CDR3aa: CASSSPDRHHGYTF; CDR3nt: TGTGCCAGCAGTTCCCCCGACAGGCACCATGGCTACACCTTC; j_gene: TRBJ1-2; abundance: .; d_gene: .; v_gene: TRBV27
CDR3aa: CASSDSSNSPLHF; CDR3nt: TGTGCCAGCAGCGACTCAAGTAATTCACCCCTCCACTTT; j_gene: TRBJ1-6; abundance: .; d_gene: .; v_gene: TRBV11-3
CDR3aa: CASSSGGAPDTQYF; CDR3nt: TGTGCCAGCTCTAGCGGGGGGGCACCAGATACGCAGTATTTT; j_gene: TRBJ2-3; abundance: .; d_gene: TRBD2; v_gene: TRBV3-1/TRBV3-2
CDR3aa: CASSLGTGPLETQYF; CDR3nt: TGCGCCAGCAGCTTGGGGACAGGGCCGTTAGAGACCCAGTACTTC; j_gene: TRBJ2-5; abundance: .; d_gene: TRBD1; v_gene: TRBV5-1
CDR3aa: CASSRQENTEAFF; CDR3nt: TGTGCCAGCTCACGGCAGGAGAACACTGAAGCTTTCTTT; j_gene: TRBJ1-1; abundance: .; d_gene: .; v_gene: TRBV18
CDR3aa: CASSPAGSLGQFF; CDR3nt: TGTGCCAGCAGCCCGGCGGGTTCTTTGGGGCAGTTCTTC; j_gene: TRBJ2-1; abundance: .; d_gene: .; v_gene: TRBV5-6
CDR3aa: CASSSVSTDPSSYNEQFF; CDR3nt: TGTGCCAGCAGTTCGGTTTCAACAGACCCGAGCTCCTACAATGAGCAGTTCTTC; j_gene: TRBJ2-1; abundance: .; d_gene: .; v_gene: TRBV6-8
CDR3aa: CASSLGERAADTQYF; CDR3nt: TGTGCCAGCAGCTTGGGGGAGCGGGCGGCAGATACGCAGTATTTT; j_gene: TRBJ2-3; abundance: .; d_gene: .; v_gene: TRBV11-3
CDR3aa: CASSPALGRGGQETQYF; CDR3nt: TGTGCCAGCAGCCCCGCCTTGGGGCGGGGGGGGCAAGAGACCCAGTACTTC; j_gene: TRBJ2-5; abundance: many; d_gene: TRBD2; v_gene: TRBV9
CDR3aa: CASSLGTGGMNTEAFF; CDR3nt: TGTGCCAGCAGCTTAGGGACAGGTGGTATGAACACTGAAGCTTTCTTT; j_gene: TRBJ1-1; abundance: .; d_gene: TRBD1; v_gene: TRBV7-8
CDR3aa: CASSPASGRYNEQFF; CDR3nt: TGCGCCAGCAGCCCCGCTAGCGGGAGGTACAATGAGCAGTTCTTC; j_gene: TRBJ2-1; abundance: .; d_gene: TRBD2; v_gene: TRBV4-3
CDR3aa: CASSPQAQRGIYNEQFF; CDR3nt: TGTGCCAGCTCACCTCAGGCCCAGCGGGGGATATACAATGAGCAGTTCTTC; j_gene: TRBJ2-1; abundance: .; d_gene: TRBD2; v_gene: TRBV18
CDR3aa: CASFVIESNQPQHF; CDR3nt: TGTGCCAGCTTCGTCATAGAGAGCAATCAGCCCCAGCATTTT; j_gene: TRBJ1-5; abundance: .; d_gene: .; v_gene: TRBV21-1
CDR3aa: CASSQGGIGTEAFF; CDR3nt: TGTGCCAGCAGCCAAGGAGGGATTGGGACTGAAGCTTTCTTT; j_gene: TRBJ1-1; abundance: .; d_gene: .; v_gene: TRBV3-1/TRBV3-2
CDR3aa: CASSVSGLAGGTTSYNEQFF; CDR3nt: TGTGCCAGCAGTGTATCGGGACTAGCGGGGGGAACGACTTCCTACAATGAGCAGTTCTTC; j_gene: TRBJ2-1; abundance: many; d_gene: TRBD2; v_gene: TRBV2
CDR3aa: CASSWSSYEQYF; CDR3nt: TGTGCCAGCAGTTGGAGCTCCTACGAGCAGTACTTC; j_gene: TRBJ2-7; abundance: .; d_gene: .; v_gene: TRBV28